Listed below are T cell receptor beta chains from one sample, sequenced in a study of blood T cell repertoires in COVID-19. Method: immunoSEQ multiplex PCR; TCRdb's copy keeps in-frame clones and lacks some. Among approximately 74,000 clones listed, approximately 85% were seen once. The source material was peripheral blood. These receptors were obtained from a man aged 65 to 79 with acute or convalescent COVID-19. Both conserved end residues are part of each CDR3. The D gene is left open where the match is weak. Size is omitted from some rows. Given values are once, few, many or a class for expanded clones.

D gene	V gene	J gene	clone size	CDR3 DNA	CDR3 protein
NA	TRBV18	TRBJ1-3	NA	TGTGCCAGCTCACAGGGGACTGGAAACACCATATATTTT	CASSQGTGNTIYF
TRBD1	TRBV11-1	TRBJ2-7	NA	TGTGCCTCCGAGAGGACAGGGTTGGACTACGAGCAGTACTTC	CASERTGLDYEQYF
NA	TRBV27	TRBJ1-2	few	TGTGCCAGCAGTTTGGCGGGGGAGGTCTATGGCTACACCTTC	CASSLAGEVYGYTF
TRBD1	TRBV5-1	TRBJ2-2	NA	TGCGCCAGCAGCTTAGCAGGGGGATACACCGGGGAGCTGTTTTTT	CASSLAGGYTGELFF
NA	TRBV12-3/TRBV12-4	TRBJ2-7	NA	TGTGCCAGCAGTTTCCAAGCTACCGAGCAGTACTTC	CASSFQATEQYF
NA	TRBV6-5	TRBJ1-5	NA	TGTGCCAGCAGTTACTCATGGGGGGTGGGAAATCAGCCCCAGCATTTT	CASSYSWGVGNQPQHF
NA	TRBV5-6	TRBJ1-6	NA	TGTGCCAGCAGCTTGGGGACTGCCACTTCACCCCTCCACTTT	CASSLGTATSPLHF
NA	TRBV6-5	TRBJ1-1	NA	TGTGCCAGCTCATGGGCTCGGGGGAACACTGAAGCTTTCTTT	CASSWARGNTEAFF
TRBD1	TRBV29-1	TRBJ2-3	NA	TGCAGCGCGACAGGGGGAGGCACAGATACGCAGTATTTT	CSATGGGTDTQYF
NA	TRBV4-3	TRBJ1-2	NA	TGCGCCAGCAGCCAAGACAGGATCTATGGCTACACCTTC	CASSQDRIYGYTF
TRBD1	TRBV11-2	TRBJ2-3	NA	TGTGCCAGCAGCTTAGCGGGTCGACAGGGGGGTCGGGATACGCAGTATTTT	CASSLAGRQGGRDTQYF
NA	TRBV27	TRBJ2-6	once	TGTGCCAGCAGTTCCCTCTCCTCTGGGGCCAACGTCCTGACTTTC	CASSSLSSGANVLTF
TRBD2	TRBV10-3	TRBJ2-1	NA	TGTGCCATCGCGACTAGCGGGGGAGAATACAATGAGCAGTTCTTC	CAIATSGGEYNEQFF
TRBD1	TRBV5-1	TRBJ2-3	NA	TGCGCCAGCAGGATAGGGGTGACAGGGGATTTTTTCGATACGCAGTATTTT	CASRIGVTGDFFDTQYF
NA	TRBV27	TRBJ1-6	NA	TGTGCCAGCAGTCCAAATACTAGGCCAGGGGAACCCCTCCACTTT	CASSPNTRPGEPLHF
NA	TRBV11-3	TRBJ2-7	NA	TGTGCCAGCAGCTTAGTGGCGTTCGAGGGAATATGGTACGAGCAGTACTTC	CASSLVAFEGIWYEQYF
TRBD2	TRBV5-1	TRBJ2-1	NA	TGCGCCAGCAGCTTAACCAGCGGGAGGATCGATGAGCAGTTCTTC	CASSLTSGRIDEQFF
TRBD1	TRBV7-2	TRBJ1-2	once	TGTGCCAGCAGCTACGGACAGGGTTGGGGCTACACCTTC	CASSYGQGWGYTF
NA	TRBV7-2	TRBJ1-5	NA	TGTGCCAGCAGCTCATCGGGTCCCAATCAGCCCCAGCATTTT	CASSSSGPNQPQHF
TRBD1	TRBV18	TRBJ2-7	NA	TGTGCCAGCTCAGGGACAGGAGACGTACTTTACGAGCAGTACTTC	CASSGTGDVLYEQYF
TRBD1	TRBV28	TRBJ2-6	NA	TGTGCCAGCAGTTTAACAGGGGCTGGGGCCAACGTCCTGACTTTC	CASSLTGAGANVLTF
NA	TRBV2	TRBJ2-7	NA	TGTGCCAGCAAAGAGCAGGGGACCTCCTACGAGCAGTACTTC	CASKEQGTSYEQYF
TRBD1	TRBV27	TRBJ2-7	once	TGTGCCAGCAGTTTAGCAGGGGGCATCACTACCGGCGAGCAGTACTTC	CASSLAGGITTGEQYF
NA	TRBV9	TRBJ2-5	NA	TGTGCCAGCAGCGTAGCGGTCCAAGAGACCCAGTACTTC	CASSVAVQETQYF
TRBD1	TRBV3-1/TRBV3-2	TRBJ1-1	few	TGTGCCAGCAGCCGGCCCGGGACAGGCGACACTGAAGCTTTCTTT	CASSRPGTGDTEAFF
NA	TRBV27	TRBJ1-2	NA	TGTGCCAGCAGTTTTTCCCCCTGGTGGTCCTCGGATGGCTACACCTTC	CASSFSPWWSSDGYTF
NA	TRBV5-5	TRBJ2-7	NA	TGTGCCAGCAGCTTGGTGGACTACTACGAGCAGTACTTC	CASSLVDYYEQYF
TRBD1	TRBV3-1/TRBV3-2	TRBJ2-3	NA	TGTGCCAGCAGCCATCCCCAGACAGGGGGCAAAGATACGCAGTATTTT	CASSHPQTGGKDTQYF
NA	TRBV21-1	TRBJ2-7	NA	TGTGCCAGCAGCCCGCCTGGGGGCTGTGGGACTAGCGGGACCGCCTACGAGCAGTACTTC	CASSPPGGCGTSGTAYEQYF
NA	TRBV4-1	TRBJ1-4	once	TGCGCCAGCAGCCCGCAGGGAACAGCCCTAGGAGCAACTAATGAAAAACTGTTTTTT	CASSPQGTALGATNEKLFF
TRBD1	TRBV24-1	TRBJ2-3	once	TGTGCCACCAGTGATTTCGGACAGGGCACAGATACGCAGTATTTT	CATSDFGQGTDTQYF
NA	TRBV10-3	TRBJ2-3	once	TGTGCCGTCGCGGTAGCAGATACGCAGTATTTT	CAVAVADTQYF
NA	TRBV19	TRBJ2-7	NA	TGTGCCAGTAGCAACTCCTACGAGCAGTACTTC	CASSNSYEQYF
TRBD2	TRBV5-1	TRBJ2-4	NA	TGCGCCAGCAGCTTGGGACTAGCGGATTCTCTAGCCAAAAACATTCAGTACTTC	CASSLGLADSLAKNIQYF
NA	TRBV21-1	TRBJ2-7	NA	TGTGCCAGCAGCAAAGATCAGGAAGGCTACGAGCAGTACTTC	CASSKDQEGYEQYF
NA	TRBV4-2	TRBJ1-1	NA	TGTGCCAGCAGCCAAGAGGTTAAGGGGGGGGCGGACACTGAAGCTTTCTTT	CASSQEVKGGADTEAFF
NA	TRBV28	TRBJ2-4	NA	TGTGCCAGCAGTCCCTCTACAGGGATTGACATTCAGTACTTC	CASSPSTGIDIQYF
TRBD1	TRBV3-1/TRBV3-2	TRBJ2-3	NA	TGTGCCAGCAGCCGCGGACAGGGTATGACAGATACGCAGTATTTT	CASSRGQGMTDTQYF
NA	TRBV10-3	TRBJ1-2	NA	TGTGCCATCAGTGAGTCCCCGTGGGGGGGGACTGGCTACACCTTC	CAISESPWGGTGYTF
NA	TRBV6-5	TRBJ2-7	NA	TGTGCCAGCAGTTACTCTATGCGACAGAAATCCTACGAGCAGTACTTC	CASSYSMRQKSYEQYF
NA	TRBV27	TRBJ1-1	NA	TGTGCCAGCTTCAGGGCAACCATGAACACTGAAGCTTTCTTT	CASFRATMNTEAFF
NA	TRBV19	TRBJ2-1	NA	TGTGCCAGTAGTATTACCGATCCCCCAAAAGAGGAGCAGTTCTTC	CASSITDPPKEEQFF
NA	TRBV19	TRBJ2-4	once	TGTGCCAGTTTGTCGTCCCGGGTCTGGCGAAACATTCAGTACTTC	CASLSSRVWRNIQYF
TRBD2	TRBV9	TRBJ2-7	NA	TGTGCCAGCAGCGTAGCGGGCGGCGGGGGATACGAGCAGTACTTC	CASSVAGGGGYEQYF
TRBD2	TRBV4-3	TRBJ2-1	NA	TGCGCCAGCAGCCAAGAAATGCGGGGGAAGCAGTTCTTC	CASSQEMRGKQFF
TRBD1	TRBV28	TRBJ1-2	NA	TGTGCCAGCAGGCCAGGACAGGGCGGTGGCTACACCTTC	CASRPGQGGGYTF
TRBD1	TRBV5-1	TRBJ2-2	NA	TGCGCCAGCAGCCGGACAGGGCTCGGCACCGGGGAGCTGTTTTTT	CASSRTGLGTGELFF
NA	TRBV7-9	TRBJ1-1	NA	TGTGCCAGCAGCTTAGCGGGGCAGGGAATGGCTGAAGCTTTCTTT	CASSLAGQGMAEAFF
NA	TRBV19	TRBJ2-2	NA	TGTGCCAGTAGTATCCAGATTATAACGAACACCGGGGAGCTGTTTTTT	CASSIQIITNTGELFF
NA	TRBV7-8	TRBJ2-7	NA	TGTGCCAGCAGCTTAGTGGAACAGGGCAAGTACTTC	CASSLVEQGKYF
NA	TRBV5-1	TRBJ1-2	NA	TGCGCCAGCAGCTTGGCCTATGAGACAGGAAGCTTCTATGGCTACACCTTC	CASSLAYETGSFYGYTF
TRBD1	TRBV5-4	TRBJ1-1	few	TGTGCCAGCAGCTTTGACAGGGGGTACACTGAAGCTTTCTTT	CASSFDRGYTEAFF
NA	TRBV9	TRBJ1-4	NA	TGTGCCAGCAGCGCCCATACTGGATCGGGGGTTGAAAAACTGTTTTTT	CASSAHTGSGVEKLFF
NA	TRBV9	TRBJ2-1	NA	TGTGCCAGCAGCGTAGGCGGGGGCGGATACAATGAGCAGTTCTTC	CASSVGGGGYNEQFF
NA	TRBV25-1	TRBJ2-7	NA	TGTGCCAGCAGTGGTACATACGAGCAGTACTTC	CASSGTYEQYF